This TCR beta chain was identified in a study of control samples from healthy donors and cancer patients. Germline CDR1 is SGDLS and CDR2 is YYNGEE. CDR3 length equals 15 residues. The ends lost 3 bases at V and 6 bases at J; junction bases unmatched: 6. The table came from immunoSEQ multiplex PCR; TCRdb's copy has only in-frame clones and leaves some out. This sample has roughly 88,000 clones; 91% occur once, and the top ten carry 17%. There are a few counts of this clone. This receptor was identified in a man aged 45 to 65 in good health. Sample: blood. The V and J genes are TRBV9 and TRBJ2-3; 11 nucleotides line up with TRBD1. CDR3 sequence (DNA): TGTGCCAGCAGCGGAGGGACAGGGGGTCGGGATACGCAGTATTTT. This codes for CASSGGTGGRDTQYF.